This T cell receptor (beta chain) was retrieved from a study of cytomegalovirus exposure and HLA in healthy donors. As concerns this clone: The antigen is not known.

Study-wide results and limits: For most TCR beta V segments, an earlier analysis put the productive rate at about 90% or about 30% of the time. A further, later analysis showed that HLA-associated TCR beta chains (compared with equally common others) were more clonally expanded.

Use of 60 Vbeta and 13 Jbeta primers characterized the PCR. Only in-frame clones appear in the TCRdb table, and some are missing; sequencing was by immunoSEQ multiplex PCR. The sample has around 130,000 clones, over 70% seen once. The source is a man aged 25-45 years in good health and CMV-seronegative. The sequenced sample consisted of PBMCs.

In DNA, the CDR3 is TGTGCCAGCAGTGAAATGAGCCCAGATACGCAGTATTTT. This sequence encodes CASSEMSPDTQYF. The chain joins TRBV6-1 to TRBJ2-3; the D is unclear. Between the trimmed V and J ends, which lost 2 bases and 4 bases, there was a span of 7 bases. CDR1 and CDR2 (germline): MNHNS, SASEGT. This CDR3 region has 13 residues.